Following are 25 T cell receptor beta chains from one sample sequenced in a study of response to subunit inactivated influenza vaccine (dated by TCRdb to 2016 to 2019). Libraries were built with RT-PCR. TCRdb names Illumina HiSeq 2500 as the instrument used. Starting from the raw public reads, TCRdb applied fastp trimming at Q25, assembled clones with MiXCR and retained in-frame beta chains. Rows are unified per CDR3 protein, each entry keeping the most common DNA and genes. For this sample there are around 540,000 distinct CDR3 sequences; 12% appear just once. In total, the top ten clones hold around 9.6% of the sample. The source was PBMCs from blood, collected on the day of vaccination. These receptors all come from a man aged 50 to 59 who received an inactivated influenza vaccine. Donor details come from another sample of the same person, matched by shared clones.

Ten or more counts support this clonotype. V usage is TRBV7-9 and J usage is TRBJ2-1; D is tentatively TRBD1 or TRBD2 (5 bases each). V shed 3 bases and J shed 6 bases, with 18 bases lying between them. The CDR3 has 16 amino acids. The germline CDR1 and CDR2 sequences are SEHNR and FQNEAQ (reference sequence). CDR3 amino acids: CASSLISGPRGNEQFF. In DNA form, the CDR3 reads TGTGCCAGCAGCTTGATAAGCGGACCTAGGGGCAATGAGCAGTTCTTC.

CDR3 loop: CATSRVSGRMKETQYF. In DNA, the CDR3 is TGTGCCACCAGCAGAGTGAGCGGGAGAATGAAAGAGACCCAGTACTTC. The V and J genes are TRBV15 and TRBJ2-5; 8 bases agree with TRBD2. In germline, CDR1 is LNHNV, CDR2 YYDKDF (reference sequence). J lost 3 bases, V lost 1 base, and 7 bases had no gene match. This CDR3 contains 16 residues. The whole variable domain, remainder taken from reference TRBV15 and TRBJ2-5, is DAMVIQNPRYQVTQFGKPVTLSCSQTLNHNVMYWYQQKSSQAPKLLFHYYDKDFNNEADTPDNFQSRRPNTSFCFLDIRSPGLGDTAMYLCATSRVSGRMKETQYFGPGTRLLVL.

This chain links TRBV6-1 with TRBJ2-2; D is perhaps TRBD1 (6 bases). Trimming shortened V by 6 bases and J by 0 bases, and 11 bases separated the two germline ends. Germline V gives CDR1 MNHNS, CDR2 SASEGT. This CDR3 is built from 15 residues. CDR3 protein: CASRGQTSNTGELFF. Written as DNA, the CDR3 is TGTGCCAGCAGAGGACAGACTTCGAACACCGGGGAGCTGTTTTTT.

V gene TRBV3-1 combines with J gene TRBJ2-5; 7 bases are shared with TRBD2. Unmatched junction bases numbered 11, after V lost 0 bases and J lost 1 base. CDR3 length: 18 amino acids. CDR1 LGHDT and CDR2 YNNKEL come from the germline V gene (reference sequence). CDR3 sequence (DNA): TGTGCCAGCAGCCAAGATAGAGAAGCGGGGAACTTCCAAGAGACCCAGTACTTC. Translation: CASSQDREAGNFQETQYF.

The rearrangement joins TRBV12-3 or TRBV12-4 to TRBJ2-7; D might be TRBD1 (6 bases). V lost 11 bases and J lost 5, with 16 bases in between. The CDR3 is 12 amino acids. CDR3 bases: TGTGCCCCAGGGGACACCCTCGACGAGCAGTACTTC. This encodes CAPGDTLDEQYF.

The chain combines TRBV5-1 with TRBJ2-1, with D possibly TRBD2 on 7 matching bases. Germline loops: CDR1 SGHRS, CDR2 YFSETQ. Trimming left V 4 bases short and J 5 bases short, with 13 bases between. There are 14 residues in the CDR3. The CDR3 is CASSDGGRHNEQFF. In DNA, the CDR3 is TGCGCCAGCAGCGACGGGGGGCGCCACAATGAGCAGTTCTTC.

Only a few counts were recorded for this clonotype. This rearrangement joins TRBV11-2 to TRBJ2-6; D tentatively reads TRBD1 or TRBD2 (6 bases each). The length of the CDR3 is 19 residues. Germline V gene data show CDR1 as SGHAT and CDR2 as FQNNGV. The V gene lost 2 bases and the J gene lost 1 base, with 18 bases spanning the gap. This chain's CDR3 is CASSLWGAQVLSGANVLTF. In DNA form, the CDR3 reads TGTGCCAGCAGCTTATGGGGGGCGCAAGTCCTGTCTGGGGCCAACGTCCTGACTTTC.

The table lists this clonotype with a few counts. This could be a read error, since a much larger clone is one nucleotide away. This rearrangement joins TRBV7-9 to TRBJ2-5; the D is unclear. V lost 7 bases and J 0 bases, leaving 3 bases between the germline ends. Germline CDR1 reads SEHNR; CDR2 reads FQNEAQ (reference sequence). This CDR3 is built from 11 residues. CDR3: CASNYQETQYF. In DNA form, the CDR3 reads TGTGCCAGCAACTACCAAGAGACCCAGTACTTC.

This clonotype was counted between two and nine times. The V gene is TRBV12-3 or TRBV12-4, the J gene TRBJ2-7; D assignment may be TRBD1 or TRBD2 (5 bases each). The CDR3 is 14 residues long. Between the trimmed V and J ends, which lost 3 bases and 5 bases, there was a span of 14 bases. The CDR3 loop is CASSLFEGMHEQYF. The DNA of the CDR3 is TGTGCCAGCAGTTTGTTTGAGGGGATGCACGAGCAGTACTTC.

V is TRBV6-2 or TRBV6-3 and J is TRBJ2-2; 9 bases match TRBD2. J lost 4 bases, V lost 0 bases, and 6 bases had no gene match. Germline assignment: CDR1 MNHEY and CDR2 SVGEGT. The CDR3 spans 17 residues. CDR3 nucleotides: TGTGCCAGCAGTTACTCGTTGCGGGGGGGCATCACCGGGGAGCTGTTTTTT. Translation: CASSYSLRGGITGELFF.

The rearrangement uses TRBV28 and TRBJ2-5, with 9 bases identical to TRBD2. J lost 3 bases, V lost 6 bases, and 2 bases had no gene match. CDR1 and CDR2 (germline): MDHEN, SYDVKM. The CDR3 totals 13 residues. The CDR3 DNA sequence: TGTGCCAGCAGGACTAGCGGAAAAGAGACCCAGTACTTC. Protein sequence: CASRTSGKETQYF.

This CDR3 reads CASGYTPQPYNEQFF. DNA of the CDR3: TGTGCCAGCGGGTATACCCCTCAACCCTACAATGAGCAGTTCTTC. The rearrangement links TRBV5-6 to TRBJ2-1; D uncertain. The CDR3 covers 15 residues. V lost 7 bases to trimming and J lost 2 bases, with 16 bases between them. Germline loops: CDR1 SGHDT, CDR2 YYEEEE.

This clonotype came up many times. CDR3 sequence reads: CASMDPGQEQYF. The CDR3 DNA follows: TGTGCCAGCATGGACCCGGGACAGGAGCAGTACTTC. The chain links TRBV27 to TRBJ2-7; 7 bases match TRBD1. J was trimmed by 7 bases and V by 7 bases; bases with no gene match: 7. CDR1 is MNHEY, CDR2 SMNVEV, per germline (reference sequence). The CDR3 extends over 12 amino acids.

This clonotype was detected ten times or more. This CDR3 reads CSARDPSGYYNEQFF. The CDR3 nucleotides read TGCAGTGCTAGAGACCCTAGCGGGTACTACAATGAGCAGTTCTTC. The chain couples TRBV20-1 to TRBJ2-1, with 8 bases matching TRBD2. The CDR3 length is 15 residues. The germline V gene encodes CDR1 DFQATT and CDR2 SNEGSKA (reference sequence). The trim removed 0 bases at V and 3 bases at J, leaving 4 bases unmatched.

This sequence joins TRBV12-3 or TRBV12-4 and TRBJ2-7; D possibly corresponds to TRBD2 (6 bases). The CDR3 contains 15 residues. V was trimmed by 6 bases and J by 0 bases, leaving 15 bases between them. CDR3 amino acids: CASSVSAGLSYEQYF. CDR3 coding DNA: TGTGCCAGCAGCGTCTCTGCGGGGCTCTCCTACGAGCAGTACTTC.

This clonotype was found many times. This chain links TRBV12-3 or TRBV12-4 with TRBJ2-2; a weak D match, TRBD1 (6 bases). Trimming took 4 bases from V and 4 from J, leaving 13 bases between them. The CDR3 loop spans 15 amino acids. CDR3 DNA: TGTGCCAGCAGTTCCACGACAGGTATCACCGGGGAGCTGTTTTTT. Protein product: CASSSTTGITGELFF.

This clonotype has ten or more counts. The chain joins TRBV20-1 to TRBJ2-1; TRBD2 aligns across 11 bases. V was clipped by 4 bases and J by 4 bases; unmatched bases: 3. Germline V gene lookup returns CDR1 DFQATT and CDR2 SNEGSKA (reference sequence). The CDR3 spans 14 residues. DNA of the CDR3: TGCAGTGCTACCGGACTAGCGGGTTACAATGAGCAGTTCTTC. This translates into CSATGLAGYNEQFF.

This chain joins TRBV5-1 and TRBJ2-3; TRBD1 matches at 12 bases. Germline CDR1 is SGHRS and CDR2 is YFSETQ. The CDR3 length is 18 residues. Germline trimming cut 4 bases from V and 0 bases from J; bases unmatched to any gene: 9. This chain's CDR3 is CASSPGTGGGVSTDTQYF. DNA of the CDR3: TGCGCCAGCAGCCCCGGGACAGGGGGCGGGGTGAGCACAGATACGCAGTATTTT.

This CDR3 reads CASSQPRDRGGEQYF. The CDR3 region has the DNA TGCGCCAGCAGCCAGCCCCGGGACAGGGGAGGAGAGCAGTACTTC. The chain combines TRBV4-1 with TRBJ2-7; 10 bases align to TRBD1. V was clipped by 3 bases and J by 7 bases; unmatched bases: 9. The germline V gene encodes CDR1 MGHRA and CDR2 YSYEKL. The CDR3 is made up of 15 amino acids.

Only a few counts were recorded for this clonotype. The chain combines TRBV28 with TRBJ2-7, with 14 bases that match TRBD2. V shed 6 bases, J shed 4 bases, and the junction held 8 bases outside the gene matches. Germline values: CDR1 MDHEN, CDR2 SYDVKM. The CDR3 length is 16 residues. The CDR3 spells CASSRRTSGRLYEQYF. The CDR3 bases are TGTGCCAGCAGCCGAAGGACTAGCGGGAGGTTATACGAGCAGTACTTC.

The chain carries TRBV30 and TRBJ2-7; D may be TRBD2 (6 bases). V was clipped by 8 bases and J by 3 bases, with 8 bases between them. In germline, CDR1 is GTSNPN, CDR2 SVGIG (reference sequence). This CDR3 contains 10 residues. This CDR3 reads CALGGYEQYF. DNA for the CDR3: TGTGCCCTCGGGGGCTACGAGCAGTACTTC.

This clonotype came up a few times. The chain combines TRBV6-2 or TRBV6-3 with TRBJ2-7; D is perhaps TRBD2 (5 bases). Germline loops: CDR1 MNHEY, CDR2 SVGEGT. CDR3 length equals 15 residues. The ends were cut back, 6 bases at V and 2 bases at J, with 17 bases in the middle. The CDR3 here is CASSLEWATTYEQYF. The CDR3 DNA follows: TGTGCCAGCAGCTTGGAATGGGCGACTACCTACGAGCAGTACTTC.

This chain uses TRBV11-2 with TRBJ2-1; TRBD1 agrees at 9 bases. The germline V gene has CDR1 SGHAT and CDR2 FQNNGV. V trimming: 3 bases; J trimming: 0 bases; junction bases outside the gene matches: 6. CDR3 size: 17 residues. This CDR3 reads CASSFRGQGSSYNEQFF. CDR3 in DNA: TGTGCCAGCAGCTTCCGCGGACAGGGGAGCTCCTACAATGAGCAGTTCTTC.

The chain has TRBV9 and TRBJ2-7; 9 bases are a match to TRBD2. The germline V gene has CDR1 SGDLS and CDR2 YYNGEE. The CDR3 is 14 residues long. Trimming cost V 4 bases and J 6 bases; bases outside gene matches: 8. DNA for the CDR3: TGTGCCAGCAGCACCGGGACTAGCTGGCTCGAGCAGTACTTC. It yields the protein CASSTGTSWLEQYF.

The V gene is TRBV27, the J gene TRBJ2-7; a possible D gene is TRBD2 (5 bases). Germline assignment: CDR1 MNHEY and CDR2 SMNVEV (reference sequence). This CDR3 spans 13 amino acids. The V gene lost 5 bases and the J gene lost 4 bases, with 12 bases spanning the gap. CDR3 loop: CASSASGFYEQYF. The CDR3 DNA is TGTGCCAGCAGTGCCTCGGGGTTTTACGAGCAGTACTTC.